Following are 25 T cell receptor beta chains from one sample sequenced in a study of PD-L1 blockade in urothelial cancer. Produced via immunoSEQ multiplex PCR; TCRdb's table is partial and in-frame only. The sample has fewer than 45,000 clones, roughly 82% seen once. This specimen was PBMCs, taken around atezolizumab (anti-PD-L1) treatment. These receptors all stem from a man aged 65 to 85 with urothelial cancer.

The chain employs TRBV9 and TRBJ2-1, with 7 nucleotides matching TRBD1. The length of the CDR3 is 12 residues. J was trimmed by 15 bases and V by 0 bases; bases with no gene match: 6. Germline values: CDR1 SGDLS, CDR2 YYNGEE. The CDR3 nucleotides read TGTGCCAGCAGCGTAGTTGAGACAGGGTTGTTCTTC. Protein product: CASSVVETGLFF.

J is TRBJ1-4 and V is TRBV5-1, with TRBD1 matching over 7 bases. Germline trimming cut 0 bases from V and 4 bases from J; bases unmatched to any gene: 0. Germline loops: CDR1 SGHRS, CDR2 YFSETQ. The CDR3 extends over 14 amino acids. The CDR3, as DNA: TGCGCCAGCAGCTTGGGACAGGGTAATGAAAAACTGTTTTTT. It specifies CASSLGQGNEKLFF. The variable domain in full, with the rest retrieved from reference TRBV5-1 and TRBJ1-4, is KAGVTQTPRYLIKTRGQQVTLSCSPISGHRSVSWYQQTPGQGLQFLFEYFSETQRNKGNFPGRFSGRQFSNSRSEMNVSTLELGDSALYLCASSLGQGNEKLFFGSGTQLSVL.

This chain uses TRBV2 with TRBJ1-1; D is possibly TRBD1 (6 bases). Deletions cut 7 bases from V and 4 bases from J, with 16 bases between. This CDR3 comprises 14 residues. Germline CDR1 is SNHLY and CDR2 is FYNNEI. For the CDR3, the DNA is TGTGCCAGCACTGGGACAAGCCTTGGCACTGAAGCTTTCTTT. Protein product: CASTGTSLGTEAFF.

The chain carries TRBV7-9 and TRBJ2-7; tentative D call: TRBD2 (7 bases). CDR1 and CDR2 (germline): SEHNR, FQNEAQ (reference sequence). Trimming took 1 base from V and 0 from J, leaving 16 bases between them. The CDR3 totals 17 residues. CDR3 nucleotides: TGTGCCAGCAGCTTAGTCGTTGGGGGGGACAACTCCTACGAGCAGTACTTC. Translation gives CASSLVVGGDNSYEQYF. Using reference TRBV7-9 and TRBJ2-7 for the parts outside the CDR3, the full variable domain is DTGVSQNPRHKITKRGQNVTFRCDPISEHNRLYWYRQTLGQGPEFLTYFQNEAQLEKSRLLSDRFSAERPKGSFSTLEIQRTEQGDSAMYLCASSLVVGGDNSYEQYFGPGTRLTVT.

The chain combines TRBV30 with TRBJ2-2; no reliable D call. The germline V gene encodes CDR1 GTSNPN and CDR2 SVGIG (reference sequence). V was clipped by 0 bases and J by 1 base, with 6 bases between them. The CDR3 runs to 14 residues. DNA for the CDR3: TGTGCCTGGAGTGTACTGGTGAACACCGGGGAGCTGTTTTTT. As protein: CAWSVLVNTGELFF.

The gene calls are TRBV5-1 and TRBJ2-3; D is uncertain. Trimming stripped 0 bases from V and 6 bases from J, with 17 bases between. Germline CDR1 reads SGHRS; CDR2 reads YFSETQ. The CDR3 sequence is 16 residues long. In DNA, the CDR3 is TGCGCCAGCAGCTTGGGCAGTTCCCCTAGTACGGATACGCAGTATTTT. Translated: CASSLGSSPSTDTQYF.

The genes are TRBV7-9 and TRBJ1-1; the match to TRBD1 covers 7 bases. V gave up 1 base and J gave up 10 bases; unmatched junction bases: 0. The CDR3 covers 11 residues. Looked up from germline, CDR1 is SEHNR and CDR2 is FQNEAQ (reference sequence). CDR3 nucleotides: TGTGCCAGCAGCTTAGACAGGGGAGCTTTCTTT. This gives the protein CASSLDRGAFF.

The J gene is TRBJ2-1, the V gene TRBV7-6, with TRBD2 matching over 8 bases. Losses at the gene ends were 1 base for V and 2 bases for J; bases not matched to a gene: 1. Per germline, CDR1 SGHVS and CDR2 FNYEAQ. CDR3 length: 15 residues. The CDR3 reads CASSLVGGAYNEQFF. Here the CDR3 DNA reads TGTGCCAGCAGCTTAGTCGGGGGGGCCTACAATGAGCAGTTCTTC.

The gene calls are TRBV5-1 and TRBJ2-2, with TRBD1 identical over 9 bases. The germline gives CDR1 SGHRS, CDR2 YFSETQ. Trimming removed 5 bases from V and 4 bases from J; junction bases left unmatched: 6. The CDR3 totals 15 residues. The CDR3 is CASRAGQGLTGELFF. CDR3 coding DNA: TGCGCCAGCAGAGCTGGACAGGGGCTCACCGGGGAGCTGTTTTTT. The full variable domain, in which reference TRBV5-1 and TRBJ2-2 provide the parts outside the CDR3, is KAGVTQTPRYLIKTRGQQVTLSCSPISGHRSVSWYQQTPGQGLQFLFEYFSETQRNKGNFPGRFSGRQFSNSRSEMNVSTLELGDSALYLCASRAGQGLTGELFFGEGSRLTVL.

The rearrangement uses TRBV7-2 and TRBJ2-3; maybe TRBD2 (7 bases). The CDR3 has 13 amino acids. CDR1 is SGHTA, CDR2 FQGNSA, per germline. Trimming removed 2 bases at V and 5 bases at J, with 8 bases between. The CDR3: CASSLRGGDTQYF. The CDR3 DNA reads as TGTGCCAGCAGCTTAAGGGGGGGAGATACGCAGTATTTT.

J is TRBJ2-7 and V is TRBV28, with 7 bases that match TRBD1. The CDR3 length is 14 residues. The V gene's germline CDR1 is MDHEN and CDR2 SYDVKM. V lost 5 bases and J lost 2; bases outside the gene matches: 6. The CDR3 protein is CASSVGQETYEQYF. The CDR3 DNA reads as TGTGCCAGCAGTGTAGGACAGGAAACCTACGAGCAGTACTTC.

The chain recombines TRBV4-3 with TRBJ2-7, with D unclear. CDR3 length equals 15 residues. Germline V gives CDR1 LGHNA, CDR2 YSLEER. Trimming pared 2 bases from V and 5 bases from J, leaving 16 bases between. The CDR3: CASSQSVDSIHEQYF. As DNA, the CDR3 is TGCGCCAGCAGCCAAAGTGTCGACTCGATCCACGAGCAGTACTTC.

The chain combines TRBV11-1 with TRBJ1-2; TRBD1 agrees at 8 bases. CDR1 is SGHAT and CDR2 is FQDESV in the germline V gene (reference sequence). The CDR3 consists of 13 residues. The J segment lost 8 bases and the V segment lost 4 bases, leaving 6 bases of the junction unmatched. CDR3 bases: TGTGCCAGCAGCTCGGAAACAGGGGGAGGCTACACCTTC. Residues: CASSSETGGGYTF.

The chain carries TRBV28 and TRBJ1-1, with D possibly TRBD1 on 5 matching bases. Germline CDR1 MDHEN, CDR2 SYDVKM. The length of the CDR3 is 14 residues. Trimming cost V 5 bases and J 0 bases, with 10 bases left between them. The CDR3 sequence is CASSRRVMNTEAFF. CDR3 coding DNA: TGTGCCAGCAGTCGCAGGGTTATGAACACTGAAGCTTTCTTT.

CDR3 nucleotide sequence: TGTGCCAGTAGTTTCGGGTTGCGCACCGGGGAGCTGTTTTTT. It specifies CASSFGLRTGELFF. The chain carries TRBV19 and TRBJ2-2; D not resolved. The V gene lost 5 bases and the J gene lost 4 bases, with 11 bases spanning the gap. CDR1 is LNHDA, CDR2 SQIVND, per germline (reference sequence). The CDR3 totals 14 residues.

The V gene is TRBV14, the J gene TRBJ1-4; tentative D call: TRBD1 (5 bases). Germline CDR1 and CDR2: SGHDN and FVKESK. V lost 1 base and J lost 7, with 16 bases in between. CDR3 size: 16 residues. The CDR3 here is CASSQGSTVVGEKLFF. The CDR3, as DNA: TGTGCCAGCAGCCAAGGGTCGACAGTCGTGGGTGAAAAACTGTTTTTT.

This rearrangement joins TRBV18 to TRBJ1-1; the D gene is possibly TRBD1 (5 bases). V was clipped by 3 bases and J by 5 bases, with 19 bases between them. This CDR3 has 16 amino acids. CDR1 and CDR2 from the germline V gene are KGHSH and LQKENI. The CDR3 spells CASSPGQGRGGTEAFF. In nucleotides, the CDR3 is TGTGCCAGCTCACCCGGGCAGGGTAGGGGAGGGACTGAAGCTTTCTTT.

The V and J genes are TRBV7-9 and TRBJ2-3, with TRBD2 matching over 9 bases. J lost 3 bases, V lost 4 bases, and 5 bases had no gene match. The V gene's germline CDR1 is SEHNR and CDR2 FQNEAQ (reference sequence). The CDR3 contains 15 residues. This chain's CDR3 is CASSSVTSGTDTQYF. The CDR3 DNA is TGTGCCAGCAGCTCCGTCACTAGCGGGACAGATACGCAGTATTTT. The variable domain in full, completed from reference TRBV7-9 and TRBJ2-3, reads DTGVSQNPRHKITKRGQNVTFRCDPISEHNRLYWYRQTLGQGPEFLTYFQNEAQLEKSRLLSDRFSAERPKGSFSTLEIQRTEQGDSAMYLCASSSVTSGTDTQYFGPGTRLTVL.

This clone has just a few counts. This chain joins TRBV19 and TRBJ1-2; no reliable D call. V dropped 6 bases and J dropped 10 bases, with 9 bases sitting between them. CDR3 length: 10 residues. Germline V CDR1 and CDR2: LNHDA, SQIVND (reference sequence). For the CDR3, the DNA is TGTGCCAGTAGGGACGGGATCTACACCTTC. Its protein product is CASRDGIYTF.

This chain joins TRBV4-3 and TRBJ2-4; possibly TRBD1 for D (6 bases). Germline V lookup: CDR1 LGHNA, CDR2 YSLEER. The length of the CDR3 is 14 residues. V lost 0 bases, J lost 7 bases, and 10 bases lay in between. The CDR3 nucleotides are TGCGCCAGCAGCCAAGATCAGGGGACGAACATTCAGTACTTC. Its protein product is CASSQDQGTNIQYF.

Turning to this clone: In the same sample, other DNA sequences code for this CDR3. The chain employs TRBV5-1 and TRBJ1-1; D remains unclear. Trimming took 0 bases from V and 1 from J, leaving 7 bases between them. This CDR3 spans 14 amino acids. Germline V gene sequence: CDR1 SGHRS, CDR2 YFSETQ. CDR3 in amino acids: CASSLGAGNTEAFF. For the CDR3, the DNA is TGCGCCAGCAGCTTGGGTGCAGGGAACACTGAAGCTTTCTTT.

The chain has TRBV7-6 and TRBJ1-3; TRBD1 aligns across 8 bases. There are 17 residues in the CDR3. From germline, CDR1 is SGHVS and CDR2 FNYEAQ. V was pared by 2 bases and J by 4 bases, with 10 bases of the junction left unmatched. CDR3 sequence (DNA): TGTGCCAGCAGCTTACCGACAGGGGACCCAGGCGGAAACACCATATATTTT. It translates to CASSLPTGDPGGNTIYF.

This clone was picked up one time. The J gene is TRBJ1-2, the V gene TRBV30, with D maybe TRBD1 (6 bases). Germline CDR1 GTSNPN, CDR2 SVGIG (reference sequence). The CDR3 sequence is 12 residues long. The ends were cut back, 4 bases at V and 4 bases at J, with 10 bases in the middle. DNA of the CDR3: TGTGCCTGGACAGGGGATGCCTATGGCTACACCTTC. Amino acid sequence: CAWTGDAYGYTF.

This clone was picked up a small number of times. V gene TRBV6-6 combines with J gene TRBJ1-6; TRBD1 agrees at 10 bases. In germline, CDR1 is MNHNY, CDR2 SVGAGI (reference sequence). The CDR3 runs to 15 residues. V lost 0 bases and J lost 15; bases outside the gene matches: 8. In DNA, the CDR3 is TGTGCCAGCAGTTACTCGGCCGGGACAGGGGTGGGCCTCCACTTT. The encoded protein is CASSYSAGTGVGLHF.

Only a few counts were recorded for this clone. The rearrangement joins TRBV27 to TRBJ1-3; D might be TRBD1 (5 bases). The V end was cut by 5 bases, the J end by 3 bases, with 14 bases between. This CDR3 has 15 residues. Germline V gene data show CDR1 as MNHEY and CDR2 as SMNVEV (reference sequence). CDR3 bases: TGTGCCAGCAGTGCCACAGGAACGGGTGGAAACACCATATATTTT. This codes for CASSATGTGGNTIYF.